This T cell receptor beta chain was captured by sequencing in a study of T-cell memory formation after mild COVID-19 (dated by TCRdb to about 2021). Turning to the overall study: TCR sequence clusters from the two donors were largely donor specific. Longitudinal TCRalpha and TCRbeta repertoire sequencing tracked T-cell clones expanding and contracting after mild COVID-19 in a couple of donors. The cohort was made up of two young adult volunteers, one female and one male, who were previously healthy.

TCRdb lists the instrument as Illumina NovaSeq 6000. Using 5'RACE with constant-segment primers, TCRalpha and TCRbeta cDNA libraries were constructed, with sample barcodes and unique molecular identifiers added in the process. Trizol reagent was used to extract RNA from every sample. Library amplification was performed in two PCR steps, and a second sample barcode and Illumina TruSeq adapters were introduced in the second step. Sequencing of libraries was performed on an Illumina NovaSeq with 2 x 150 bp paired-end reads. The original methods were these. Reads were demultiplexed and collapsed into UMI-guided consensus sequences with migec v1.2.7. Using mixcr v2.1.11, the UMI consensuses were aligned to TRA and TRB V and J templates and assembled into clonotypes. Expanded or contracted clonotypes were those called significant by both edgeR and NoisET, with noise models trained on biological replicates. For edgeR calls, a false discovery rate-adjusted p below 0.01 and a log2 fold-change threshold of 1 were applied. As an exploratory analysis of dynamics, PCA with hierarchical clustering was applied to max-normalized trajectories of the 1000 most abundant clonotypes. Separately sequenced CD4+ and CD8+ repertoires were used to assign a CD4 or CD8 phenotype to each responding clone. Through fastp at Q25 and MiXCR, TCRdb rebuilt clones from the public reads, retaining in-frame beta chains. Every distinct CDR3 protein forms one entry, paired with its most common genes and DNA. None of the V and J calls come from the authors' own analysis; TCRdb made them. In this sample the table shows 250,000 to 300,000 distinct CDR3 sequences, roughly 15% of which occur a single time. The ten largest clones take up 20% to 25% of the sample.

Overall study outcomes, separate from this receptor: Contracting CD4+ clones were found mainly in CM and EM memory subsets, while CD8+ clones were enriched in EMRA. Clones contracting from day 15 to 85 had balanced CD4/CD8 phenotypes, while a second wave expanding from day 15 to 37 was biased towards CD4+. The second-wave clones that peaked on day 37 were not confirmed to be SARS-CoV-2 specific. The detection of some responding clones in pre-infection memory suggests that pre-existing cross-reactive memory T cells joined the SARS-CoV-2 response. Only two mild cases were covered in the study, and larger cohorts including severe cases with pre-infection samples were considered necessary.

As for this clonotype: Its antigen specificity is not known. Nothing much larger sits one base from this clone, and base qualities are not available.

CDR1 LGHDT and CDR2 YNNKEL were looked up in the germline V gene (reference sequence). The junction carries 13 bases between V and J, which are trimmed by 1 base and 10 bases respectively. The CDR3, cysteine through phenylalanine, is 14 amino acids long. Here the CDR3 DNA is all that survives: 42 bases in frame from base 1. Ficoll-Paque density gradient centrifugation was the method used to isolate PBMCs. The sequencing sample was made of PBMCs or a T cell subset sorted from them (not recorded which). This chain joins TRBV3-1 to TRBJ1-4; too little of a D gene remains to name it. This receptor was taken from a young man who had mild COVID-19 (a few samples of this study predate the infection). The sample titles of this study are shuffled in the database, so cell type and time point are left out; the donor was told from shared clones. The DNA is as follows: TGTGCCAGCAGCCAAGTCAGACCGAGTGCAAAACTGTTTTTT. Translated, this is CASSQVRPSAKLFF.